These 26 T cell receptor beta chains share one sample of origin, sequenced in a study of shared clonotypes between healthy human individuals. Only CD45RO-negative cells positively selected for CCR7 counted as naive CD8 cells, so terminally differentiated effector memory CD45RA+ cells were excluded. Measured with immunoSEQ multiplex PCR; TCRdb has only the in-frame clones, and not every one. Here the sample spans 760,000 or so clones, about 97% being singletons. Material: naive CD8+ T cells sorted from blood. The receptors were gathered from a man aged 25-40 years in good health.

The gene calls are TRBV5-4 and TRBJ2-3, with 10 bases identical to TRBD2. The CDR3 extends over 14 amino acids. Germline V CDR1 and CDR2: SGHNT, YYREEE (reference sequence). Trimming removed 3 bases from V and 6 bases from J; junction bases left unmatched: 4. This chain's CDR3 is CASSWASGSDTQYF. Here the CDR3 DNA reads TGTGCCAGCAGCTGGGCTAGCGGGAGTGATACGCAGTATTTT.

CDR3 sequence reads: CASSMVGIYEQYF. The CDR3 region has the DNA TGTGCCAGTAGTATGGTCGGCATCTACGAGCAGTACTTC. The rearrangement joins TRBV19 to TRBJ2-7; D not resolved. Germline V gives CDR1 LNHDA, CDR2 SQIVND (reference sequence). The CDR3 extends over 13 amino acids. The germline V and J ends were trimmed by 3 bases and 3 bases, with 9 bases remaining between them.

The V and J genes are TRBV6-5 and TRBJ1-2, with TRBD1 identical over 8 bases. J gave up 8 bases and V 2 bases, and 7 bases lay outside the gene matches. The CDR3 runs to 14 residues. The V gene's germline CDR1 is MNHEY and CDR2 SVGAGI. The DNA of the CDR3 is TGTGCCAGCAGTTACGGCAGGGGGCTGTTCGGCTACACCTTC. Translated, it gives CASSYGRGLFGYTF.

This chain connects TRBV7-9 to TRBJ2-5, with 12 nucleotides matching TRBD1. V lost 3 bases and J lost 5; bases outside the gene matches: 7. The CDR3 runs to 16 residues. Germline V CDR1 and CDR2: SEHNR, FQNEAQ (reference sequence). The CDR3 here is CASSFRDRGPGETQYF. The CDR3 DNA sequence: TGTGCCAGCAGCTTCCGGGACAGGGGGCCCGGGGAGACCCAGTACTTC.

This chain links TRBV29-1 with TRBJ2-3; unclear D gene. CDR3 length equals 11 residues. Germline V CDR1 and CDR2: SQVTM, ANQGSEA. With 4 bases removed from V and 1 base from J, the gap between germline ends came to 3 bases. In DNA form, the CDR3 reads TGCAGCGTTGGGGGCACAGATACGCAGTATTTT. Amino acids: CSVGGTDTQYF.

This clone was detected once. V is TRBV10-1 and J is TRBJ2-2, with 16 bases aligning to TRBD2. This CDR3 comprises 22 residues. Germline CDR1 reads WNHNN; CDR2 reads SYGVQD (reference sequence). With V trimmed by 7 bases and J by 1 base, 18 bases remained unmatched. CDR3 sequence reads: CASTRNPGLAGGVRRNTGELFF. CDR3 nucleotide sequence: TGCGCCAGCACGAGAAACCCGGGACTAGCGGGAGGGGTTAGAAGGAACACCGGGGAGCTGTTTTTT.

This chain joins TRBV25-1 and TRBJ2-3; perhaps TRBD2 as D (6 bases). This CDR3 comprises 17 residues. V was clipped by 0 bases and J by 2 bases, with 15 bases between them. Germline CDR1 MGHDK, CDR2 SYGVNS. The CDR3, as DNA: TGTGCCAGCAGTGAATATAGTCGCCCGGGAGACACAGATACGCAGTATTTT. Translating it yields CASSEYSRPGDTDTQYF.

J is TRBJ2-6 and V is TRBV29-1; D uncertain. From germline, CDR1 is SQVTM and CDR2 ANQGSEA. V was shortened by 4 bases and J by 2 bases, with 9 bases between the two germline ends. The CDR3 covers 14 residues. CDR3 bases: TGCAGCGTTGTCCTTAGCACTGGGGCCAACGTCCTGACTTTC. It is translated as CSVVLSTGANVLTF.

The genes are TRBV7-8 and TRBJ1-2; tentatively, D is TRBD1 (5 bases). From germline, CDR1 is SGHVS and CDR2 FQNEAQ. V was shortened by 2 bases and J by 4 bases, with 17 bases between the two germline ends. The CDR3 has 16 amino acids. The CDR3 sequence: CASSLRVAGLGYGYTF. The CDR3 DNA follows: TGTGCCAGCAGCTTAAGGGTGGCAGGGCTCGGCTATGGCTACACCTTC.

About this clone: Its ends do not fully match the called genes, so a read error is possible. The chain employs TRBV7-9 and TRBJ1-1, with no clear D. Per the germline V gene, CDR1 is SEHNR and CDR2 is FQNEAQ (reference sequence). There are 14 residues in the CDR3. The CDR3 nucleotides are TGTGCCAGCAGCTCAGGAAGGGAGACCGGGCTTACGGTCTTT. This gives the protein CASSSGRETGLTVF. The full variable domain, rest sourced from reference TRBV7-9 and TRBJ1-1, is DTGVSQNPRHKITKRGQNVTFRCDPISEHNRLYWYRQTLGQGPEFLTYFQNEAQLEKSRLLSDRFSAERPKGSFSTLEIQRTEQGDSAMYLCASSSGRETGLTVFGQGTRLTVV.

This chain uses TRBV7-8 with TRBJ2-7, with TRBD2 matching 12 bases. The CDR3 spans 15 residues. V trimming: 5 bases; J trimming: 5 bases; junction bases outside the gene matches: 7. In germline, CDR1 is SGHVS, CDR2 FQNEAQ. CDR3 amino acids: CASSIRLAGADEQYF. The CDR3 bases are TGTGCCAGCAGCATAAGACTAGCGGGAGCCGACGAGCAGTACTTC.

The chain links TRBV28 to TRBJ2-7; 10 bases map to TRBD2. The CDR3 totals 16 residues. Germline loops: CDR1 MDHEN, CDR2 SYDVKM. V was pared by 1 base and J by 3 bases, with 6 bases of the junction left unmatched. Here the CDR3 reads CASSLYVSGGSYEQYF. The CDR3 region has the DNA TGTGCCAGCAGTTTATACGTTAGCGGGGGGAGCTACGAGCAGTACTTC.

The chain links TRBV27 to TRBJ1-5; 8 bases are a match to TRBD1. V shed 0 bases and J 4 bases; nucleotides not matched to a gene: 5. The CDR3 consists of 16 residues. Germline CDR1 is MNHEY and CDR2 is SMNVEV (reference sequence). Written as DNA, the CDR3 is TGTGCCAGCAGTTTATCGGTCGGGGACAGGAATCAGCCCCAGCATTTT. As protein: CASSLSVGDRNQPQHF.

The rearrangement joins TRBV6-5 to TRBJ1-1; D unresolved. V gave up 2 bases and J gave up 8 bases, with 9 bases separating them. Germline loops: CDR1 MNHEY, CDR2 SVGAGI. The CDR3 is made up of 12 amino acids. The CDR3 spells CASSYGGNEAFF. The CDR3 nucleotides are TGTGCCAGCAGTTACGGAGGGAACGAAGCTTTCTTT.

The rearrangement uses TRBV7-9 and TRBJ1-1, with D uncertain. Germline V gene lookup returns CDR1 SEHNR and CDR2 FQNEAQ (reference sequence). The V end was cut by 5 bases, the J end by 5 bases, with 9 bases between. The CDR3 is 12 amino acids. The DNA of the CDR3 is TGTGCCAGCAGCCCGGTTGGGACTGAAGCTTTCTTT. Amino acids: CASSPVGTEAFF.

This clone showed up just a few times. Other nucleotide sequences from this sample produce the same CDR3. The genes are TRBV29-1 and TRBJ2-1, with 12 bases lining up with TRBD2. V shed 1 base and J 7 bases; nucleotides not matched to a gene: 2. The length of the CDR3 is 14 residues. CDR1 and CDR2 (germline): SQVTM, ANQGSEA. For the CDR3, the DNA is TGCAGCGTTGAAGGACTAGCGGGAGAAAATGAGCAGTTCTTC. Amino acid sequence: CSVEGLAGENEQFF.

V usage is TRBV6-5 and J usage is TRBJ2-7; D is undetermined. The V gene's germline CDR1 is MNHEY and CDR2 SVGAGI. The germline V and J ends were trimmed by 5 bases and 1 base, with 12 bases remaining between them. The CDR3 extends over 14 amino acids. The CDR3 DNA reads TGTGCCAGCAGTACAGACTCGAGATCCTACGAGCAGTACTTC. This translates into CASSTDSRSYEQYF.

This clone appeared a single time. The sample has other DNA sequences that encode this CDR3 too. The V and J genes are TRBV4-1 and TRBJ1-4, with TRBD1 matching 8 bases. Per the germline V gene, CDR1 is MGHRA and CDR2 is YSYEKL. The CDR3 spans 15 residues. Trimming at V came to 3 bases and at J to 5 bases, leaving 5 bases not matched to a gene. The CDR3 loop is CASSQEGQANEKLFF. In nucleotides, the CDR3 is TGCGCCAGCAGCCAGGAGGGACAGGCGAATGAAAAACTGTTTTTT.

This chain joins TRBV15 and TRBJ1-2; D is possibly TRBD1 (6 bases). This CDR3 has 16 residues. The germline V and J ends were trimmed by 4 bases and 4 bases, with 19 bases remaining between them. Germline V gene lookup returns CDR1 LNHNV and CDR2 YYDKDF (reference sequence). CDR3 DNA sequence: TGTGCCACCAGCACCCCAGACAGGCAACTGAGCTATGGCTACACCTTC. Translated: CATSTPDRQLSYGYTF.

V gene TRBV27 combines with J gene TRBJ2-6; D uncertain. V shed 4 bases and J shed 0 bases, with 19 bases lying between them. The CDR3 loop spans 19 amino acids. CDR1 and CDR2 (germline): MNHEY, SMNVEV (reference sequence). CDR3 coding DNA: TGTGCCAGCAGTTGGTTTGTGCAATTACTGAGCTCTGGGGCCAACGTCCTGACTTTC. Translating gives CASSWFVQLLSSGANVLTF.

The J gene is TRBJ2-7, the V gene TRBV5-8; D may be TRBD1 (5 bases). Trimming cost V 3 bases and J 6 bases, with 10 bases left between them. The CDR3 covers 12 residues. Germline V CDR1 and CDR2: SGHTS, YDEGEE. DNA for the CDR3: TGTGCCAGCAGCTCTCACCAGGGCGAGCAGTACTTC. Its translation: CASSSHQGEQYF.

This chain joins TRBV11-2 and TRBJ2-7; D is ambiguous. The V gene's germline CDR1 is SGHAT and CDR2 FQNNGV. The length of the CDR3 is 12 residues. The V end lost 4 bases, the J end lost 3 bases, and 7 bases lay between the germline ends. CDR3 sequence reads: CASSYDFYEQYF. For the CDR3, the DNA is TGTGCCAGCAGCTATGACTTCTACGAGCAGTACTTC.

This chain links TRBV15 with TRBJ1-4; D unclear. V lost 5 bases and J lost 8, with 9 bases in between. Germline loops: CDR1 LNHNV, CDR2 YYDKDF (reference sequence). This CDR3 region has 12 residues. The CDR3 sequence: CATSGEGEKLFF. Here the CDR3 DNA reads TGTGCCACCAGCGGCGAAGGGGAAAAACTGTTTTTT.

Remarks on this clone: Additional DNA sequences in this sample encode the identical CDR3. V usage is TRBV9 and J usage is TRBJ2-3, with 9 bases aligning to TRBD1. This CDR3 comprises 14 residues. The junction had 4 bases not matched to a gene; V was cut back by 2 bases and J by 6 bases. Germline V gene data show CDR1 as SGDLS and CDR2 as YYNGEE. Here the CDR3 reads CASSVDRGTDTQYF. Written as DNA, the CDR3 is TGTGCCAGCAGCGTTGACAGGGGGACGGATACGCAGTATTTT.

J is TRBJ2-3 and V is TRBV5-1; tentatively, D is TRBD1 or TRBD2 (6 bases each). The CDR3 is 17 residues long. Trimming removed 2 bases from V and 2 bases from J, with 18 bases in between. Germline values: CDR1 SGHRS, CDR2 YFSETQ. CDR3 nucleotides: TGCGCCAGCAGCTTAGGGGCCGGGGGCGCGAACACAGATACGCAGTATTTT. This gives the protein CASSLGAGGANTDTQYF.

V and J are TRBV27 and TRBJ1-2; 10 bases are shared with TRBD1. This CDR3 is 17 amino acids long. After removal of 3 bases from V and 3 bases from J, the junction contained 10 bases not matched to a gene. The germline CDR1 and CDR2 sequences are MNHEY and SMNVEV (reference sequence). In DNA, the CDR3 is TGTGCCAGCAGTTTCCTGGGGGACAGGGGCAGGGACTATGGCTACACCTTC. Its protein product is CASSFLGDRGRDYGYTF.